This T cell receptor (beta chain) came from a study of cytomegalovirus exposure and HLA in healthy donors. Study-wide findings and caveats: A likely sequencing artifact accounted for one observed cluster of highly shared sequence variants.

A multiplex PCR was run with 60 Vbeta primers and 13 Jbeta primers. TCRdb's copy holds only in-frame clones and misses some; the assay was immunoSEQ multiplex PCR. There are 100,000 to 150,000 clones in the sample; 78% occur only once, and roughly 3.5% lies in the top ten. As to this clone: As yet, its antigen is unknown.

Trimming left V 3 bases short and J 4 bases short, with 14 bases between. CDR1 is SGHRS and CDR2 is YFSETQ in the germline V gene. This CDR3 is 14 amino acids long. The sequence derives from a man aged 40-49 years in good health and CMV-seronegative. The sequencing sample was made of PBMCs. V usage is TRBV5-1 and J usage is TRBJ2-7; the D gene is possibly TRBD2 (6 bases). This CDR3 reads CASSYQGGSYEQYF. The CDR3 nucleotides are TGCGCCAGCAGCTACCAGGGAGGTTCGTACGAGCAGTACTTC.